This TCR beta chain is from a study of blood T cell repertoires in COVID-19. Background on the study: Donors in the United States, Italy and Spain gave samples during acute or convalescent COVID-19. Nucleic acid was either cDNA or gDNA, and it came from T cells, B-cell-depleted T cells, or PBMCs.

Authors' methods: Quantification of nucleated cells was approximated via reference gene primer amplification. Produced via immunoSEQ multiplex PCR; TCRdb's table is partial and in-frame only. The V and J calls and the clone size are those of that table, but D and trimming were determined from the DNA. The data show over 130,000 clones, about 86% seen once. The length of the CDR3 is 14 residues. V was clipped by 7 bases and J by 3 bases; unmatched bases: 6. Germline lookup yields CDR1 SGHRS and CDR2 YFSETQ. The specimen was peripheral blood. This clonotype was sampled from a woman aged 55 to 70 with acute or convalescent COVID-19. This sequence joins TRBV5-1 and TRBJ2-7; 11 bases match TRBD1. The CDR3, as DNA: TGCGCCAGCCGCCAGGACAGGGGGCTCTACGAGCAGTACTTC. Amino acids: CASRQDRGLYEQYF. The variable domain in full, completed from reference TRBV5-1 and TRBJ2-7, reads KAGVTQTPRYLIKTRGQQVTLSCSPISGHRSVSWYQQTPGQGLQFLFEYFSETQRNKGNFPGRFSGRQFSNSRSEMNVSTLELGDSALYLCASRQDRGLYEQYFGPGTRLTVT.